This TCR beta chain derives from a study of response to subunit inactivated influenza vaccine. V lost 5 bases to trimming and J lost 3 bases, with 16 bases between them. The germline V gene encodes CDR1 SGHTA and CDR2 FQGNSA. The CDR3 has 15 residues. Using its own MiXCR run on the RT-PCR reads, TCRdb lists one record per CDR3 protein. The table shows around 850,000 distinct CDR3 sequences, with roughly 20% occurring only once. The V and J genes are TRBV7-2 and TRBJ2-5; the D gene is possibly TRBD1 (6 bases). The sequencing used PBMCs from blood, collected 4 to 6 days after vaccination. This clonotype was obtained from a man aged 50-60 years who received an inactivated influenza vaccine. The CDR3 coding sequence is TGTGCCAGCAGCCGACCCGGGACAATAAAAGAGACCCAGTACTTC. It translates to CASSRPGTIKETQYF. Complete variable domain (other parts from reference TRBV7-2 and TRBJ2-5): GAGVSQSPSNKVTEKGKDVELRCDPISGHTALYWYRQSLGQGLEFLIYFQGNSAPDKSGLPSDRFSAERTGGSVSTLTIQRTQQEDSAVYLCASSRPGTIKETQYFGPGTRLLVL.